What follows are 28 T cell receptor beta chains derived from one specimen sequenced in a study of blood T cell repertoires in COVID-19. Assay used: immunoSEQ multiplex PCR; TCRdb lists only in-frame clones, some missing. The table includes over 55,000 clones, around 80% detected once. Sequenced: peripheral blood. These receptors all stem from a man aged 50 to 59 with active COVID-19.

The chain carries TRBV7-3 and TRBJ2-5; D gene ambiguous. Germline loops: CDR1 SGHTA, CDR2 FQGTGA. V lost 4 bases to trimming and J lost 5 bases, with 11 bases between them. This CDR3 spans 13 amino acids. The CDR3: CASSSPPRETQYF. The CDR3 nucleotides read TGTGCCAGCAGCTCCCCCCCTAGGGAGACCCAGTACTTC.

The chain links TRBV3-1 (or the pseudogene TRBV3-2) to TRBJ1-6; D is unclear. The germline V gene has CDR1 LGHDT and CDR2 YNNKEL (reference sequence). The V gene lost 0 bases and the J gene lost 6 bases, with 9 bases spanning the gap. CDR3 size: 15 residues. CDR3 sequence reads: CASSQDPDFNSPLHF. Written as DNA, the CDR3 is TGTGCCAGCAGCCAAGATCCGGACTTTAATTCACCCCTCCACTTT.

The CDR3 is CASSGKEGQPQHF. DNA for the CDR3: TGTGCCAGCTCAGGCAAGGAGGGTCAGCCCCAGCATTTT. The chain joins TRBV18 to TRBJ1-5; the D is unclear. V lost 5 bases and J lost 6, with 11 bases in between. CDR1 is KGHSH and CDR2 is LQKENI in the germline V gene. The CDR3 runs to 13 residues.

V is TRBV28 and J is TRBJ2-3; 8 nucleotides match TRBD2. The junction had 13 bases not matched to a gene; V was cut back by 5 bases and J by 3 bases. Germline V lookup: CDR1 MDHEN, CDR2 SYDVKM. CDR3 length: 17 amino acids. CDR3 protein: CASSPRRWAGGTDTQYF. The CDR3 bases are TGTGCCAGCAGTCCACGGCGATGGGCGGGAGGTACAGATACGCAGTATTTT.

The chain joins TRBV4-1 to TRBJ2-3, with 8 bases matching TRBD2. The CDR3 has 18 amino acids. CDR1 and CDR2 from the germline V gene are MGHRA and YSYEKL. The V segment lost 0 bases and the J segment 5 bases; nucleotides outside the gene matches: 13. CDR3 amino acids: CASSQDKNGGAGLDTQYF. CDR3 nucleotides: TGCGCCAGCAGCCAAGATAAGAACGGGGGGGCCGGGTTAGATACGCAGTATTTT.

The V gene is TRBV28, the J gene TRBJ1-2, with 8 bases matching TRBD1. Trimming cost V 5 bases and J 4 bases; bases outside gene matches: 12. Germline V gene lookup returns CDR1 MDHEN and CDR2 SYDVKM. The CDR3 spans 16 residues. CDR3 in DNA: TGTGCCAGCAGTACCCTCGGTCCAGGGGGCATCTATGGCTACACCTTC. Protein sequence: CASSTLGPGGIYGYTF.

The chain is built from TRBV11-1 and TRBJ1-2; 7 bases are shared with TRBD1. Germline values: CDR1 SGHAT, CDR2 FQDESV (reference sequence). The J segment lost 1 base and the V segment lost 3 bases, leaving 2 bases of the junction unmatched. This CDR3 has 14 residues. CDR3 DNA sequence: TGTGCCAGCAGCTTGGACAGGAATAACTATGGCTACACCTTC. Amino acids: CASSLDRNNYGYTF.

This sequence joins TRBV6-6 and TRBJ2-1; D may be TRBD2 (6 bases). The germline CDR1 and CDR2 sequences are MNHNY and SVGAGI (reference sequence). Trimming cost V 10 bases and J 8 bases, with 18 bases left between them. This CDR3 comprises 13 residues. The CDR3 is CATGDLLYDEQFF. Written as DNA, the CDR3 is TGTGCCACCGGGGACTTGCTTTACGATGAGCAGTTCTTC.

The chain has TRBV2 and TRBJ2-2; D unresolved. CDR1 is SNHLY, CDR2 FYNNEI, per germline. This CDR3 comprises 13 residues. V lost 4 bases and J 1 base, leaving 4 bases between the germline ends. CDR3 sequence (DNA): TGTGCCAGCAGTGCCCAGAACACCGGGGAGCTGTTTTTT. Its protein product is CASSAQNTGELFF.

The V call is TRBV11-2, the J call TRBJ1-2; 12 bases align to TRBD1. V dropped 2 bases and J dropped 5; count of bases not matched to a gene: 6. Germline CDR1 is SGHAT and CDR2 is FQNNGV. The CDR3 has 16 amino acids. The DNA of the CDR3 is TGTGCCAGCAGCTTACAGGGACAGGGGGCAGTTTATGGCTACACCTTC. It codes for CASSLQGQGAVYGYTF.

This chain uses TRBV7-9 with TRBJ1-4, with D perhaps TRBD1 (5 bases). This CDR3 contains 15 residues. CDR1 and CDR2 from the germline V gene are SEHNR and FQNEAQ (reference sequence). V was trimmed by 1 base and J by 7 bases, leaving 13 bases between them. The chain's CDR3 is CASSLGQGGVEKLFF. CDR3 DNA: TGTGCCAGCAGCTTAGGGCAGGGTGGCGTTGAAAAACTGTTTTTT. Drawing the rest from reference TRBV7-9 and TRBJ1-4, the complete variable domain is DTGVSQNPRHKITKRGQNVTFRCDPISEHNRLYWYRQTLGQGPEFLTYFQNEAQLEKSRLLSDRFSAERPKGSFSTLEIQRTEQGDSAMYLCASSLGQGGVEKLFFGSGTQLSVL.

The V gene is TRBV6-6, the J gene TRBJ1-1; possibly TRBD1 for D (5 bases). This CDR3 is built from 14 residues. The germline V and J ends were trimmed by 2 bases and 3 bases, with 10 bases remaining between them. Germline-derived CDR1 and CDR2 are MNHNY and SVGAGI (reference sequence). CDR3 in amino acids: CASSYDGGDTEAFF. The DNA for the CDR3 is TGTGCCAGCAGTTACGACGGGGGGGACACTGAAGCTTTCTTT.

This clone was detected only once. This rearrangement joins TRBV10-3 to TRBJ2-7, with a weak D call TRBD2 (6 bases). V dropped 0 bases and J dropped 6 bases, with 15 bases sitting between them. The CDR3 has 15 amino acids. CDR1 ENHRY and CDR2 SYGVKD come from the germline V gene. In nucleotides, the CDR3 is TGTGCCATCAGTGAGTCGGGCAGGGACGGGGGCGAGCAGTACTTC. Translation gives CAISESGRDGGEQYF.

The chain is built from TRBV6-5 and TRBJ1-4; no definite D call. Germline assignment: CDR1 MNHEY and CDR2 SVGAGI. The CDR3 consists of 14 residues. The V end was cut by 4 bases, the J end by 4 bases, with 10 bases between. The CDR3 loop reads CASSSGRDNEKLFF. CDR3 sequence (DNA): TGTGCCAGCAGTTCCGGACGGGATAATGAAAAACTGTTTTTT.

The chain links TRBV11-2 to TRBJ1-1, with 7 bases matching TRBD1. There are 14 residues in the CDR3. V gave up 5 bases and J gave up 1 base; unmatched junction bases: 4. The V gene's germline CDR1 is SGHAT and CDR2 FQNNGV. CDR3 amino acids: CASSPRTGNTEAFF. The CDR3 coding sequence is TGTGCCAGCAGCCCTCGGACAGGGAACACTGAAGCTTTCTTT.

This CDR3 reads CASSFPDRGGTEAFF. The CDR3 DNA sequence: TGTGCCAGCAGTTTCCCAGACAGGGGTGGAACTGAAGCTTTCTTT. The chain joins TRBV6-2 or TRBV6-3 to TRBJ1-1; 8 bases are a match to TRBD1. This CDR3 has 15 residues. Per germline, CDR1 MNHEY and CDR2 SVGEGT. V was clipped by 4 bases and J by 5 bases; unmatched bases: 9.

Here the CDR3 DNA reads TGTGCCAGCAGCTTAGTCGGCGGCACGATCAATCAGCCCCAGCATTTT. It is translated as CASSLVGGTINQPQHF. The V and J genes are TRBV7-2 and TRBJ1-5; unclear D gene. Germline-derived CDR1 and CDR2 are SGHTA and FQGNSA. This CDR3 contains 16 residues. V was cut by 1 base and J by 3 bases, with 13 bases left in between.

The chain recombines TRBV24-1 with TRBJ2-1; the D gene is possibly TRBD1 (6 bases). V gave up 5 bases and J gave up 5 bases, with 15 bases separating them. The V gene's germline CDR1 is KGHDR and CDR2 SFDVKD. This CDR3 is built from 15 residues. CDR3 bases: TGTGCCACCAGTGTTAGGGGGACCGCGAACAATGAGCAGTTCTTC. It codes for CATSVRGTANNEQFF.

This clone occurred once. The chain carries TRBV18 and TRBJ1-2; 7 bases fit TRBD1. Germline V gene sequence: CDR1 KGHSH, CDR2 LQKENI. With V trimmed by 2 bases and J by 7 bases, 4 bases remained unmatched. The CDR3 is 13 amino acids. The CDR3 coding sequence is TGTGCCAGCTCACCATCAGGGGGTGGTGGCTACACCTTC. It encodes CASSPSGGGGYTF.

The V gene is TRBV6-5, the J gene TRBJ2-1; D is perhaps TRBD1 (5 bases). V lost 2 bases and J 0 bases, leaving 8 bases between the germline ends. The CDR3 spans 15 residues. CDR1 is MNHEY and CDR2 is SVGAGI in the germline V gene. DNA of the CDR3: TGTGCCAGCAGTTACAGGGGCAACTCCTACAATGAGCAGTTCTTC. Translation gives CASSYRGNSYNEQFF.

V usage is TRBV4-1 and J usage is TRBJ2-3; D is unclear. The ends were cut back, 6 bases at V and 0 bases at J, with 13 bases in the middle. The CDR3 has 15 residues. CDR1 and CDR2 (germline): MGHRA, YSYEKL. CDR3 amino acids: CASSVVQRSTDTQYF. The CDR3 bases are TGCGCCAGCAGTGTGGTACAGAGAAGCACAGATACGCAGTATTTT.

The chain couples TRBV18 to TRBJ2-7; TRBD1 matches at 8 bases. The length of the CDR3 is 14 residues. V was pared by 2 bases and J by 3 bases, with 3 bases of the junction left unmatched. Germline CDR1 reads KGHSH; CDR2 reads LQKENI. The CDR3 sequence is CASSPDRGHYEQYF. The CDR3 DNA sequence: TGTGCCAGCTCACCAGACAGGGGTCACTACGAGCAGTACTTC.

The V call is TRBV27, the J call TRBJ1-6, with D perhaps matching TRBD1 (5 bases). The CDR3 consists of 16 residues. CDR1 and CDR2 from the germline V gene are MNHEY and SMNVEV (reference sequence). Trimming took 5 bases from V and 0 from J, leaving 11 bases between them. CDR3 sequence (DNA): TGTGCCAGCAGTCTACAGGCGAGCTCCTATAATTCACCCCTCCACTTT. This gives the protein CASSLQASSYNSPLHF.

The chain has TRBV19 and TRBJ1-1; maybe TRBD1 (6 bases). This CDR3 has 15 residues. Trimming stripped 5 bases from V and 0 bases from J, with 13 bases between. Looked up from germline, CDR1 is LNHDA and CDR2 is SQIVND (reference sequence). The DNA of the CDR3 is TGTGCCAGTAGTCCGAGGGGGGGACTGAACACTGAAGCTTTCTTT. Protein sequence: CASSPRGGLNTEAFF.

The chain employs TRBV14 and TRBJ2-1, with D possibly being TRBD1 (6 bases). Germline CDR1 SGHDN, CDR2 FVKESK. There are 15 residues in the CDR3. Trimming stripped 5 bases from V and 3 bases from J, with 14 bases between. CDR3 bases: TGTGCCAGCAGCTCAACCGGGACATACTACAATGAGCAGTTCTTC. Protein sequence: CASSSTGTYYNEQFF.

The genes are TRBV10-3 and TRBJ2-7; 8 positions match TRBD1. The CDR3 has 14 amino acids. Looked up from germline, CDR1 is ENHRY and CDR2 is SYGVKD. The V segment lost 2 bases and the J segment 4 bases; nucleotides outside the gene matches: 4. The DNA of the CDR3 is TGTGCCATCAGTGAGGGCAGGGGGCGTTACGAGCAGTACTTC. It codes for CAISEGRGRYEQYF.

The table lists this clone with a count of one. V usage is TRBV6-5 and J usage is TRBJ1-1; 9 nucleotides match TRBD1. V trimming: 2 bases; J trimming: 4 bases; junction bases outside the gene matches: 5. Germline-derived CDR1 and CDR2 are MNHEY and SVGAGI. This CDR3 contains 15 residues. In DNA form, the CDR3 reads TGTGCCAGCAGTTACGGGACAGGGTCTGGCACTGAAGCTTTCTTT. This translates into CASSYGTGSGTEAFF.

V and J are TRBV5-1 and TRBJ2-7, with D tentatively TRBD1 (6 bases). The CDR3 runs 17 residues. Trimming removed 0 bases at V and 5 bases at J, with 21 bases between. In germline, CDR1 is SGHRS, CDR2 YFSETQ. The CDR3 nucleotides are TGCGCCAGCAGCTTGGAAGTTCGGGGCAGGGGCTACCACGAGCAGTACTTC. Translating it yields CASSLEVRGRGYHEQYF.